A single sample is the source of the 9 T cell receptor beta chains below, sequenced in a study of cytomegalovirus exposure and HLA in healthy donors. Both 60 Vbeta primers and 13 Jbeta primers went into the PCR. This table comes from immunoSEQ multiplex PCR, and its TCRdb copy is limited to in-frame clones, with some not included. The profile covers about 110,000 clones, with 75% appearing a single time and approximately 2.8% taken by the ten largest. The sample was PBMCs. These receptors all stem from a male donor in good health and CMV-seropositive.

The chain joins TRBV5-8 to TRBJ2-7, with unresolved D. This CDR3 comprises 12 residues. CDR1 and CDR2 from the germline V gene are SGHTS and YDEGEE. With 4 bases removed from V and 3 bases from J, the gap between germline ends came to 8 bases. DNA of the CDR3: TGTGCCAGCAGCCCTCCCCTCTACGAGCAGTACTTC. Its protein product is CASSPPLYEQYF. The variable domain in full, with the rest retrieved from reference TRBV5-8 and TRBJ2-7, is EAGVTQSPTHLIKTRGQQATLRCSPISGHTSVYWYQQALGLGLQFLLWYDEGEERNRGNFPPRFSGRQFPNYSSELNVNALELEDSALYLCASSPPLYEQYFGPGTRLTVT.

A few counts support this clone. The rearrangement uses TRBV5-1 and TRBJ1-3, with D unclear. V shed 4 bases and J shed 0 bases, with 11 bases lying between them. The CDR3 has 15 amino acids. Germline loops: CDR1 SGHRS, CDR2 YFSETQ. The CDR3 DNA is TGCGCCAGCAGCCCCCACACAGACTCTGGAAACACCATATATTTT. Translation: CASSPHTDSGNTIYF.

The rearrangement uses TRBV19 and TRBJ2-7; 8 nucleotides match TRBD2. Germline V CDR1 and CDR2: LNHDA, SQIVND (reference sequence). V shed 5 bases, J shed 2 bases, and the junction held 2 bases outside the gene matches. The CDR3 has 13 amino acids. The CDR3 sequence: CASSSGLAYEQYF. CDR3 DNA: TGTGCCAGTAGTTCGGGACTAGCCTACGAGCAGTACTTC.

The V gene is TRBV5-1, the J gene TRBJ2-7, with TRBD2 as a possible D gene (5 bases). Per the germline V gene, CDR1 is SGHRS and CDR2 is YFSETQ. Trimming shortened V by 1 base and J by 5 bases, and 22 bases separated the two germline ends. CDR3 size: 17 residues. CDR3 residues: CASSLIGGPRSGDEQYF. The CDR3 bases are TGCGCCAGCAGCTTGATTGGAGGACCCCGATCAGGCGACGAGCAGTACTTC. Supplemented by reference TRBV5-1 and TRBJ2-7, the full variable domain reads KAGVTQTPRYLIKTRGQQVTLSCSPISGHRSVSWYQQTPGQGLQFLFEYFSETQRNKGNFPGRFSGRQFSNSRSEMNVSTLELGDSALYLCASSLIGGPRSGDEQYFGPGTRLTVT.

The sample holds a few counts of this clone. The V gene is TRBV6-5, the J gene TRBJ1-1; 11 bases fit TRBD1. The germline CDR1 and CDR2 sequences are MNHEY and SVGAGI. The V gene end was trimmed by 5 bases and the J gene end by 1 base; junction bases not matched to a gene: 0. This CDR3 has 14 residues. CDR3 in amino acids: CASSGTGGNTEAFF. CDR3 nucleotide sequence: TGTGCCAGCAGTGGGACAGGGGGGAACACTGAAGCTTTCTTT.

This clone has only a few counts. The CDR3 is CASSAQETQYF. The CDR3 DNA reads as TGTGCCAGCAGTGCACAAGAGACCCAGTACTTC. The gene calls are TRBV25-1 and TRBJ2-5; D not resolved. Trimming pared 4 bases from V and 2 bases from J, leaving 2 bases between. Germline-derived CDR1 and CDR2 are MGHDK and SYGVNS. The CDR3 totals 11 residues. Supplemented by reference TRBV25-1 and TRBJ2-5, the full variable domain reads EADIYQTPRYLVIGTGKKITLECSQTMGHDKMYWYQQDPGMELHLIHYSYGVNSTEKGDLSSESTVSRIRTEHFPLTLESARPSHTSQYLCASSAQETQYFGPGTRLLVL.

The genes are TRBV28 and TRBJ1-2; D unresolved. The CDR3 loop spans 13 amino acids. Germline V gene data show CDR1 as MDHEN and CDR2 as SYDVKM. Trimming removed 5 bases at V and 4 bases at J, with 11 bases between. As DNA, the CDR3 is TGTGCCAGCAGTGCCAGAGGACTCTATGGCTACACCTTC. Protein product: CASSARGLYGYTF.

This chain links TRBV15 with TRBJ1-5; no reliable D call. The V end lost 0 bases, the J end lost 12 bases, and 12 bases lay between the germline ends. Germline V gene sequence: CDR1 LNHNV, CDR2 YYDKDF (reference sequence). This CDR3 region has 13 residues. This CDR3 is CATSRDQWADQHF. In DNA, the CDR3 is TGTGCCACCAGCAGAGATCAATGGGCAGACCAGCATTTT.

As to this clone: The junction and the germline gene differ at one end; a read error may be behind it. The chain combines TRBV29-1 with TRBJ2-3; D is possibly TRBD2 (5 bases). Per germline, CDR1 SQVTM and CDR2 ANQGSEA. This CDR3 is built from 12 residues. CDR3 protein: CSVEASTNTQYF. The CDR3 DNA follows: TGCAGCGTTGAAGCTAGCACAAATACGCAGTATTTT.